A single sample gave rise to the 28 T cell receptor beta chains below, sequenced in a study of shared clonotypes between healthy human individuals. Libraries were prepared by immunoSEQ multiplex PCR; TCRdb keeps only in-frame clonotypes and omits some of them. The sample shows over 300,000 clones, around 86% of them seen only once. Material for sequencing was memory CD8+ T cells sorted from blood. Documented subset: CD45RO+ cells pooled with CCR7-negative TemRA cells. The receptors shown here come from a man between 18 and 29 years old in good health.

Here the CDR3 reads CASSFSPSGANVLTF. CDR3 DNA sequence: TGTGCCAGCAGTTTTTCTCCCTCTGGGGCCAACGTCCTGACTTTC. The chain recombines TRBV27 with TRBJ2-6; D is undetermined. The CDR3 extends over 15 amino acids. The V end lost 3 bases, the J end lost 0 bases, and 6 bases lay between the germline ends. Germline CDR1 is MNHEY and CDR2 is SMNVEV (reference sequence). Together with reference TRBV27 and TRBJ2-6, the CDR3 gives the full variable domain: EAQVTQNPRYLITVTGKKLTVTCSQNMNHEYMSWYRQDPGLGLRQIYYSMNVEVTDKGDVPEGYKVSRKEKRNFPLILESPSPNQTSLYFCASSFSPSGANVLTFGAGSRLTVL.

This chain connects TRBV7-9 to TRBJ2-1; 9 bases match TRBD2. Unmatched junction bases numbered 13, after V lost 4 bases and J lost 6 bases. CDR3 length: 17 residues. The V gene's germline CDR1 is SEHNR and CDR2 FQNEAQ (reference sequence). CDR3 nucleotides: TGTGCCAGCAGCTCAGCAGGGACGGGACTAGCAGGCAATGAGCAGTTCTTC. It specifies CASSSAGTGLAGNEQFF.

V usage is TRBV27 and J usage is TRBJ2-2; 7 bases match TRBD1. The V gene's germline CDR1 is MNHEY and CDR2 SMNVEV (reference sequence). J lost 6 bases, V lost 7 bases, and 8 bases had no gene match. The CDR3 length is 14 residues. This CDR3 is CASKVTGSAGELFF. DNA for the CDR3: TGTGCCAGCAAAGTGACAGGGTCAGCCGGGGAGCTGTTTTTT.

For the CDR3, the DNA is TGTGCCAGCAGCTTAGCTGAGGGGCGCCTCTACGAGCAGTACTTC. Translation gives CASSLAEGRLYEQYF. J is TRBJ2-7 and V is TRBV7-9, with D tentatively TRBD1 or TRBD2 (5 bases each). V was clipped by 0 bases and J by 3 bases, with 12 bases between them. The CDR3 length is 15 residues. Germline assignment: CDR1 SEHNR and CDR2 FQNEAQ (reference sequence).

The chain carries TRBV6-5 and TRBJ2-5, with 11 positions matching TRBD2. V shed 6 bases, J shed 0 bases, and the junction held 3 bases outside the gene matches. CDR3 size: 15 residues. Germline lookup yields CDR1 MNHEY and CDR2 SVGAGI. DNA for the CDR3: TGTGCCAGCAGCCGACTAGCGGGATACCAAGAGACCCAGTACTTC. Amino acid sequence: CASSRLAGYQETQYF.

This chain joins TRBV4-1 and TRBJ1-1; no definite D call. The CDR3 consists of 17 residues. V lost 0 bases, J lost 1 base, and 15 bases lay in between. CDR1 and CDR2 (germline): MGHRA, YSYEKL. CDR3 residues: CASSQDRWRRENTEAFF. The CDR3 nucleotides are TGCGCCAGCAGCCAAGATAGGTGGCGAAGGGAGAACACTGAAGCTTTCTTT.

The rearrangement uses TRBV4-3 and TRBJ1-4, with 9 bases fitting TRBD1. Germline assignment: CDR1 LGHNA and CDR2 YSLEER. The J segment lost 5 bases and the V segment lost 4 bases, leaving 5 bases of the junction unmatched. This CDR3 comprises 15 residues. CDR3: CASSPRQGGNEKLFF. The CDR3 DNA reads TGCGCCAGCAGCCCACGACAGGGGGGGAATGAAAAACTGTTTTTT.

The J gene is TRBJ2-1, the V gene TRBV7-9; TRBD2 matches at 14 bases. CDR1 and CDR2 from the germline V gene are SEHNR and FQNEAQ (reference sequence). V was clipped by 5 bases and J by 9 bases; unmatched bases: 6. The CDR3 is made up of 15 amino acids. CDR3 protein: CASSTSGLAGGEQFF. The CDR3, as DNA: TGTGCCAGCAGCACCAGTGGACTAGCGGGAGGTGAGCAGTTCTTC.

This sequence joins TRBV27 and TRBJ1-2, with D uncertain. The V gene's germline CDR1 is MNHEY and CDR2 SMNVEV (reference sequence). V dropped 2 bases and J dropped 6 bases, with 1 base sitting between them. The CDR3 consists of 10 residues. CDR3 amino acids: CASSLHGYTF. DNA of the CDR3: TGTGCCAGCAGTTTACATGGCTACACCTTC.

The rearrangement links TRBV5-5 to TRBJ1-1; D may be TRBD1 (6 bases). From germline, CDR1 is SGHKS and CDR2 YYEKEE (reference sequence). V was trimmed by 3 bases and J by 4 bases, leaving 10 bases between them. This CDR3 spans 13 amino acids. The DNA of the CDR3 is TGTGCCAGCAGCTGGGTACAGGGCACTGAAGCTTTCTTT. Protein sequence: CASSWVQGTEAFF.

The V and J genes are TRBV7-9 and TRBJ2-2; D is uncertain. This CDR3 comprises 13 residues. The germline V gene encodes CDR1 SEHNR and CDR2 FQNEAQ (reference sequence). V was clipped by 2 bases and J by 6 bases, with 7 bases between them. The CDR3 DNA is TGTGCCAGCAGCTTACTAGTCCCCGGGGAGCTGTTTTTT. Protein product: CASSLLVPGELFF.

This chain uses TRBV18 with TRBJ1-5, with D unresolved. With 2 bases removed from V and 0 bases from J, the gap between germline ends came to 17 bases. The CDR3 consists of 18 residues. Germline V CDR1 and CDR2: KGHSH, LQKENI. CDR3 residues: CASSPWARRKYSNQPQHF. CDR3 nucleotides: TGTGCCAGCTCACCATGGGCACGGCGGAAGTATAGCAATCAGCCCCAGCATTTT.

J is TRBJ2-7 and V is TRBV4-1; tentative D call: TRBD1 (5 bases). This CDR3 has 16 amino acids. Germline values: CDR1 MGHRA, CDR2 YSYEKL. Trimming cost V 0 bases and J 0 bases, with 12 bases left between them. The CDR3 DNA sequence: TGCGCCAGCAGCCAAGAAGGGGTAGAGTACTCCTACGAGCAGTACTTC. This translates into CASSQEGVEYSYEQYF.

The V call is TRBV18, the J call TRBJ2-7; D gene ambiguous. Germline V gene sequence: CDR1 KGHSH, CDR2 LQKENI. Deletions cut 2 bases from V and 2 bases from J, with 4 bases between. This CDR3 has 12 amino acids. CDR3 sequence reads: CASSPTTYEQYF. The CDR3 nucleotides read TGTGCCAGCTCACCAACGACCTACGAGCAGTACTTC. The full variable domain, in which reference TRBV18 and TRBJ2-7 provide the parts outside the CDR3, is NAGVMQNPRHLVRRRGQEARLRCSPMKGHSHVYWYRQLPEEGLKFMVYLQKENIIDESGMPKERFSAEFPKEGPSILRIQQVVRGDSAAYFCASSPTTYEQYFGPGTRLTVT.

The chain carries TRBV10-3 and TRBJ2-2; 11 bases are shared with TRBD2. From germline, CDR1 is ENHRY and CDR2 SYGVKD. With V trimmed by 6 bases and J by 5 bases, 8 bases remained unmatched. There are 16 residues in the CDR3. CDR3 sequence: CAIRATSGKSTGELFF. The CDR3, as DNA: TGTGCCATCAGGGCGACTAGCGGGAAAAGTACCGGGGAGCTGTTTTTT.

V gene TRBV9 combines with J gene TRBJ2-7; the D gene is possibly TRBD2 (6 bases). The CDR3 covers 16 residues. CDR1 and CDR2 (germline): SGDLS, YYNGEE. Trimming took off 2 bases at V and 1 base at J, with 16 bases between the two ends. The CDR3: CASSVSGTYPSYEQYF. The CDR3 DNA reads as TGTGCCAGCAGCGTTTCCGGGACTTACCCTTCCTACGAGCAGTACTTC.

V is TRBV7-2 and J is TRBJ2-1; 10 positions match TRBD2. The V segment lost 5 bases and the J segment 6 bases; nucleotides outside the gene matches: 19. CDR1 and CDR2 from the germline V gene are SGHTA and FQGNSA. This CDR3 region has 19 residues. CDR3 coding DNA: TGTGCCAGCAGCCACCGCCGAAGCGGGGGGGCCACTGGGTCCAATGAGCAGTTCTTC. It codes for CASSHRRSGGATGSNEQFF.

The rearrangement uses TRBV9 and TRBJ2-7; possibly TRBD1 or TRBD2 for D (5 bases each). Trimming cost V 0 bases and J 2 bases, with 12 bases left between them. CDR1 is SGDLS and CDR2 is YYNGEE in the germline V gene. The CDR3 runs 15 residues. CDR3 protein: CASSVEYGGAYEQYF. In DNA form, the CDR3 reads TGTGCCAGCAGCGTAGAATATGGGGGAGCCTACGAGCAGTACTTC.

The chain uses TRBV2 and TRBJ1-4; tentatively, D is TRBD1 (5 bases). Germline V lookup: CDR1 SNHLY, CDR2 FYNNEI. Between the trimmed V and J ends, which lost 3 bases and 0 bases, there was a span of 11 bases. There are 16 residues in the CDR3. CDR3 in DNA: TGTGCCAGCAGTGATAGGGGCCGATCAACTAATGAAAAACTGTTTTTT. Encoded protein: CASSDRGRSTNEKLFF.

The chain combines TRBV5-6 with TRBJ2-2; D is unclear. Trimming left V 6 bases short and J 3 bases short, with 6 bases between. Germline values: CDR1 SGHDT, CDR2 YYEEEE. The CDR3 totals 12 residues. DNA of the CDR3: TGTGCCAGCACACTCTACACCGGGGAGCTGTTTTTT. It encodes CASTLYTGELFF.

The chain couples TRBV11-2 to TRBJ1-6; no reliable D call. The CDR3 has 12 amino acids. The V gene's germline CDR1 is SGHAT and CDR2 FQNNGV. Trimming removed 3 bases from V and 13 bases from J, with 10 bases in between. The DNA for the CDR3 is TGTGCCAGCAGCTTCACGGGATACCCCCTCCACTTT. The encoded protein is CASSFTGYPLHF.

The J gene is TRBJ1-4, the V gene TRBV6-1; weak D call: TRBD1 (5 bases). CDR1 and CDR2 (germline): MNHNS, SASEGT. This CDR3 has 15 residues. V lost 6 bases and J 0 bases, leaving 11 bases between the germline ends. CDR3 protein: CASSGSRATNEKLFF. In nucleotides, the CDR3 is TGTGCCAGCAGCGGGTCCAGGGCAACTAATGAAAAACTGTTTTTT.

The chain couples TRBV11-1 to TRBJ2-7, with D uncertain. Trimming left V 1 base short and J 3 bases short, with 7 bases between. There are 13 residues in the CDR3. Germline CDR1 reads SGHAT; CDR2 reads FQDESV (reference sequence). The CDR3 loop is CASSLEPDYEQYF. CDR3 DNA: TGTGCCAGCAGCTTAGAGCCGGACTACGAGCAGTACTTC.

The chain employs TRBV28 and TRBJ2-7; D gene unclear. The V gene lost 8 bases and the J gene lost 6 bases, with 17 bases spanning the gap. This CDR3 is 13 amino acids long. Per the germline V gene, CDR1 is MDHEN and CDR2 is SYDVKM. DNA of the CDR3: TGTGCCAGCGGTTATTTTCAAGGCTTCGAGCAGTACTTC. Protein product: CASGYFQGFEQYF.

This clone was seen a few times. This chain links TRBV29-1 with TRBJ1-1; a possible D gene is TRBD1 (6 bases). The CDR3 covers 15 residues. Germline CDR1 SQVTM, CDR2 ANQGSEA. V dropped 3 bases and J dropped 1 base, with 15 bases sitting between them. CDR3 DNA sequence: TGCAGCGTTGACCCTCTCGGGGGCCCGAACACTGAAGCTTTCTTT. It is translated as CSVDPLGGPNTEAFF. The full variable domain, its missing parts supplied by reference TRBV29-1 and TRBJ1-1, is SAVISQKPSRDICQRGTSLTIQCQVDSQVTMMFWYRQQPGQSLTLIATANQGSEATYESGFVIDKFPISRPNLTFSTLTVSNMSPEDSSIYLCSVDPLGGPNTEAFFGQGTRLTVV.

The chain recombines TRBV5-4 with TRBJ1-1; TRBD1 aligns across 12 bases. Germline CDR1 reads SGHNT; CDR2 reads YYREEE (reference sequence). V trimming: 1 base; J trimming: 5 bases; junction bases outside the gene matches: 6. This CDR3 is 16 amino acids long. CDR3 amino acids: CASSLRGTGGYTEAFF. In nucleotides, the CDR3 is TGTGCCAGCAGCTTGCGGGGGACAGGGGGCTATACTGAAGCTTTCTTT.

The chain joins TRBV11-2 to TRBJ1-6; D is unresolved. Germline assignment: CDR1 SGHAT and CDR2 FQNNGV. This CDR3 has 15 residues. V lost 5 bases and J lost 3, with 11 bases in between. In DNA, the CDR3 is TGTGCCAGCAGCCCGTTTCGGGGCTATAATTCACCCCTCCACTTT. As protein: CASSPFRGYNSPLHF.

There are a few counts of this clone. The chain recombines TRBV2 with TRBJ2-1; no clear D. The germline V gene encodes CDR1 SNHLY and CDR2 FYNNEI. V dropped 7 bases and J dropped 7 bases, with 14 bases sitting between them. The CDR3 contains 13 residues. CDR3 nucleotides: TGTGCCAGCATCCCAGACAATACTAATGAGCAGTTCTTC. Its translation is CASIPDNTNEQFF.